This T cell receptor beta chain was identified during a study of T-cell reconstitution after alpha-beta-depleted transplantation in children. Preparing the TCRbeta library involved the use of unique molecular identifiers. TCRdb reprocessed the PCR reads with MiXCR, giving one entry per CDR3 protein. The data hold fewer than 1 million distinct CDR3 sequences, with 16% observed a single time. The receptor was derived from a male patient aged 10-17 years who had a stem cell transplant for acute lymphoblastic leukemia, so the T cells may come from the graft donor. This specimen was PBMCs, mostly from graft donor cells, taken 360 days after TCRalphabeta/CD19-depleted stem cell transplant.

The CDR3 nucleotides read TGTGCCAGCAGTTTAGGGGGTATGACTGAAGCTTTCTTT. It is translated as CASSLGGMTEAFF. This chain uses TRBV12-3 or TRBV12-4 with TRBJ1-1; D gene unclear. Trimming shortened V by 1 base and J by 5 bases, and 8 bases separated the two germline ends. CDR3 length equals 13 residues.